Given below is one T cell receptor (beta chain) in context. The data derive from a study of blood T cell repertoires in COVID-19. Study-level information: Acute-phase and convalescent COVID-19 samples originated in the United States, Italy and Spain.

Seattle participants joined during active infection and were tracked over time. Study processing details: Amplification of reference gene primers provided the estimated nucleated cell counts. Using immunoSEQ multiplex PCR, the repertoire was profiled, and TCRdb retains in-frame clones only, with some absent. The DNA was the basis for D and trimming; V, J and clone size are from that table. The sample shows under 450,000 clones, about 87% of them seen only once. The ends were cut back, 2 bases at V and 4 bases at J, with 14 bases in the middle. Per germline, CDR1 KGHSH and CDR2 LQKENI. The CDR3 is 15 amino acids.

The material sequenced was peripheral blood. The origin of this receptor is a woman between 50 and 59 years old with COVID-19, enrolled during active disease. The rearrangement uses TRBV18 and TRBJ1-2; D is unclear. CDR3 nucleotides: TGTGCCAGCTCACCATCGGAGCCGACTTTCTATGGCTACACCTTC. Protein sequence: CASSPSEPTFYGYTF.